The 3 T cell receptor beta chains below come from one sample, sequenced in a study of T cells after yellow fever vaccination. TCRdb ran MiXCR on the 5' RACE reads and lists one entry per CDR3 protein. The table lists 250,000 to 300,000 distinct CDR3 sequences, approximately 13% of them singletons, with about 0.51% in the top ten. Sequencing used CD4+ T cells sorted from PBMCs, obtained 45 days after the yellow fever booster vaccination. The origin of the receptors is a man aged 30 to 45 who received the YFV17D yellow fever vaccine.

The chain is built from TRBV4-3 and TRBJ2-7; either TRBD1 or TRBD2 may supply D (5 bases each). This CDR3 spans 15 amino acids. Germline V CDR1 and CDR2: LGHNA, YSLEER. V was shortened by 3 bases and J by 6 bases, with 18 bases between the two germline ends. In DNA form, the CDR3 reads TGCGCCAGCAGCCAGGGACCAGGCCGCCACGGCGAGCAGTACTTC. Translated, it gives CASSQGPGRHGEQYF.

This clonotype was counted between two and nine times. The chain carries TRBV20-1 and TRBJ2-1; D is possibly TRBD2 (5 bases). The CDR3 has 15 amino acids. Trimming left V 5 bases short and J 0 bases short, with 14 bases between. The V gene's germline CDR1 is DFQATT and CDR2 SNEGSKA (reference sequence). Here the CDR3 reads CSAFPPGYSYNEQFF. DNA of the CDR3: TGCAGTGCTTTCCCACCGGGGTACTCCTACAATGAGCAGTTCTTC.

This clonotype appeared a few times. The rearrangement uses TRBV5-5 and TRBJ2-1; 10 bases are a match to TRBD2. This CDR3 region has 17 residues. J was trimmed by 6 bases and V by 0 bases; bases with no gene match: 9. CDR1 is SGHKS, CDR2 YYEKEE, per germline (reference sequence). CDR3 nucleotides: TGTGCCAGCAGCTTGGTGACTAGCGGGCCGCTGTCCAATGAGCAGTTCTTC. Amino acids: CASSLVTSGPLSNEQFF.